The clone carrying this T cell receptor (beta chain) was detected a few times. One end of the junction is discordant with germline, which a read error may explain. Looked up from germline, CDR1 is MNHNS and CDR2 is SASEGT. The CDR3 runs 9 residues. The source of the sample is a study of shared T cell receptors in the human thymus. Method: immunoSEQ multiplex PCR; TCRdb's copy keeps in-frame clones and lacks some. The repertoire has over 650,000 clones, approximately 89% of them found once; the top ten carry approximately 0.0097%. This sample was also put to use in a study of human thymus T cells. In that study: Having corrective surgery for congenital heart defects, healthy Finnish infants were the ones who donated. In corrective heart surgery, resections were taken, and these provided the thymus tissue.

This chain joins TRBV6-1 and TRBJ1-2; maybe TRBD1 (5 bases). Sequencing used thymocytes. The sequence was collected from a boy under two years old with a congenital heart defect. This CDR3 is CASSAETAF. The CDR3 DNA reads TGTGCCAGCAGTGCCGAGACAGCGTTC.